This is a list of T cell receptor beta chains from one sample in a study of radiotherapy plus CTLA-4 blockade in lung cancer. TCRdb's copy holds only in-frame clones and misses some; the assay was immunoSEQ multiplex PCR. The data show 14,000 to 15,000 clones, 70% to 85% seen once. Specimen: peripheral blood, collected from a patient treated with radiotherapy plus ipilimumab. These receptors all stem from a human donor with non-small cell lung cancer whose response to radiotherapy plus ipilimumab could not be evaluated. CDR3s include the opening cysteine and the closing phenylalanine or tryptophan. D genes are given only for firm matches. A clone size is listed for some rows: how often the clone was seen (once, few, many), or a class if it is expanded.

DNA | CDR3 | D | size | J | V
TGCGCCAGCAGCTTGCATGCGGGACAGGGCACAGATACGCAGTATTTT | CASSLHAGQGTDTQYF | TRBD1 | . | TRBJ2-3 | TRBV5-1
TGCGCCAGCAGCTTGGTTCCAGGGCCCTCGACTGAAGCTTTCTTT | CASSLVPGPSTEAFF | . | . | TRBJ1-1 | TRBV5-1
TGTGCCAGCAAAGGTGCCGGGACAGGCACAGATACGCAGTATTTT | CASKGAGTGTDTQYF | TRBD1 | . | TRBJ2-3 | TRBV5-4
TGTGCCAGCAGCTTACAGGGGGCGACCTACGAGCAGTACTTC | CASSLQGATYEQYF | TRBD1 | . | TRBJ2-7 | TRBV7-9
TGTGCCAGCAGTCCAGGGAATGAGCAGTTCTTC | CASSPGNEQFF | . | . | TRBJ2-1 | TRBV25-1
TGTGCCAGCAGCTTAATTTGGCGGGGGGGTTACAATGAGCAGTTCTTC | CASSLIWRGGYNEQFF | TRBD2 | . | TRBJ2-1 | TRBV7-2
TGTGCCAGCAGTGACCCTACGGGGCAGCCCCAGCATTTT | CASSDPTGQPQHF | . | . | TRBJ1-5 | TRBV6-1
TGTGCCAGCAGGAGCGGTCAAAACAGGGATGGCTACACCTTC | CASRSGQNRDGYTF | . | once | TRBJ1-2 | TRBV28
TGCGCCAGCAGCACGCCCGGGACTCTCGCCAATGAGCAGTTCTTC | CASSTPGTLANEQFF | . | . | TRBJ2-1 | TRBV4-1
TGTGCCAGCAGCCAAGATACAGCGGGGGGGCCGTTAGGGACCCAGTACTTC | CASSQDTAGGPLGTQYF | TRBD2 | . | TRBJ2-5 | TRBV7-2
TGTGCCAGCAGCGTAGAACAGGGAGGGGAGACCCAGTACTTC | CASSVEQGGETQYF | . | . | TRBJ2-5 | TRBV9
TGTGCCAGCAGCTCCGCGGGGGGGCCCGGCGAGCAGTACTTC | CASSSAGGPGEQYF | TRBD2 | . | TRBJ2-7 | TRBV11-2
TGTGCCAGCAGCTTAAAGACAAGGCTGTTTGAGCAGTACTTC | CASSLKTRLFEQYF | . | few | TRBJ2-7 | TRBV11-3
TGCAGCGGTCGGACAGGGGTTACCGGGGAGCTGTTTTTT | CSGRTGVTGELFF | TRBD1 | . | TRBJ2-2 | TRBV29-1
TGCGCCAGCAGTGGTGGAGGCCATCAGCCCCAGCATTTT | CASSGGGHQPQHF | . | medium-sized | TRBJ1-5 | TRBV10-2
TGCGCCAGCAGCTTCCCAGGGGGCGATGAAGCTTTCTTT | CASSFPGGDEAFF | TRBD1 | . | TRBJ1-1 | TRBV5-1
TGTGCCAGCAGGACAGGGGAGTGGACTGAAGCTTTCTTT | CASRTGEWTEAFF | TRBD1 | . | TRBJ1-1 | TRBV7-8
TGTGCCACCAGCACCCCAAAGGGGAATGAAAAACTGTTTTTT | CATSTPKGNEKLFF | . | . | TRBJ1-4 | TRBV15
TGTGCCAGCAGTGAAAGGACAGGGTATGAAAAACTGTTTTTT | CASSERTGYEKLFF | TRBD1 | . | TRBJ1-4 | TRBV2
TGCGCCAGCAGCCAAGGGGTTGGACAAACGAACACTGAAGCTTTCTTT | CASSQGVGQTNTEAFF | . | . | TRBJ1-1 | TRBV4-3
TGTGCCAGCAGCTTAAATGCGGACGAGCAGTACTTC | CASSLNADEQYF | . | . | TRBJ2-7 | TRBV7-6
TGTGCCAGCACACGGGACAGCGAAGACTATGGCTACACCTTC | CASTRDSEDYGYTF | TRBD1 | few | TRBJ1-2 | TRBV6-6
TGCGCCAGCAGTTCCCTAGCGGGGGGGCGTAATGAGCAGTTCTTC | CASSSLAGGRNEQFF | TRBD2 | . | TRBJ2-1 | TRBV10-2
TGTGCCAGCAGTGAAGCGACAGGGTCTAGCAATCAGCCCCAGCATTTT | CASSEATGSSNQPQHF | TRBD1 | . | TRBJ1-5 | TRBV6-1
TGCGCCAGCACGACTAGCGGATACACCGGGGAGCTGTTTTTT | CASTTSGYTGELFF | TRBD2 | . | TRBJ2-2 | TRBV10-2
TGTGCCAGCAGTTTATCCCGGGACACTTACAATGAGCAGTTCTTC | CASSLSRDTYNEQFF | . | few | TRBJ2-1 | TRBV27
TGTGCCAGCAGCTTGGGACAGGGGCCGTTCGACGAGCAGTACTTC | CASSLGQGPFDEQYF | TRBD1 | few | TRBJ2-7 | TRBV5-4
TGTGCCAGCAGTTCTCAGGGGCCCTCCGCAGATACGCAGTATTTT | CASSSQGPSADTQYF | . | . | TRBJ2-3 | TRBV13
TGTGCCAGCAGCTTAAGGGGGACAACGTTTGATACGCAGTATTTT | CASSLRGTTFDTQYF | . | . | TRBJ2-3 | TRBV7-6
TGTGCCAGCAGCGAGTACACTGAAGCTTTCTTT | CASSEYTEAFF | . | . | TRBJ1-1 | TRBV2
TGTGCCAGCAGCTTAGCGATGGGACAAAGAACCGAGCAGTACTTC | CASSLAMGQRTEQYF | . | . | TRBJ2-7 | TRBV11-1